This paragraph reports one T cell receptor (beta chain). As yet, its antigen is unknown. Clones were sequenced by immunoSEQ multiplex PCR, and TCRdb holds only the in-frame ones, with some missing. This table holds 2 million or so clones, about 95% found once. Naive CD8 cells, CD45RO-negative and positively selected for CCR7, excluded terminally differentiated effector memory CD45RA+ cells. Each of the donors was a healthy adult who was HIV-negative and had not had a recent acute infection or vaccination. The source of the sample is a study of shared clonotypes between healthy human individuals. CDR3 length: 17 amino acids. Germline CDR1 reads MGHRA; CDR2 reads YSYEKL. After removal of 0 bases from V and 4 bases from J, the junction contained 9 bases not matched to a gene. Study observations and caveats: Naive CD4 clonotypes were shared across a handful of donors at roughly 5%.

The source of this sequence is a man aged 18 to 30 in good health. The chain links TRBV4-1 to TRBJ2-3, with 8 bases lining up with TRBD1. The sequenced sample was naive CD8+ T cells sorted from blood. In DNA, the CDR3 is TGCGCCAGCAGCCAAGATGTTGCCCAGGGGGCAGCAGATACGCAGTATTTT. Translated, it gives CASSQDVAQGAADTQYF.